This TCR beta chain was identified in a study of cytomegalovirus exposure and HLA in healthy donors. Whole-study results and caveats: A later analysis, which compared TCR beta chains of equal frequency, found the HLA-associated ones more clonally expanded.

Details on this clone: Antigen: not known.

It was healthy bone marrow donors who served as donors. V lost 8 bases, J lost 4 bases, and 17 bases lay in between. The CDR3 length is 14 residues. CDR1 is MNHNS, CDR2 SASEGT, per germline. The study ran its PCR with 60 Vbeta and 13 Jbeta primers. Assay used: immunoSEQ multiplex PCR; TCRdb lists only in-frame clones, some missing. This sample's table has 70,000 to 100,000 clones. This receptor was identified in a man younger than 30 in good health and CMV-seropositive. Material for sequencing was PBMCs. This chain uses TRBV6-1 with TRBJ1-1; D gene uncertain. CDR3 sequence (DNA): TGTGCCAGCCTCTATGAGACATTAAGCACTGAAGCTTTCTTT. It yields the protein CASLYETLSTEAFF.